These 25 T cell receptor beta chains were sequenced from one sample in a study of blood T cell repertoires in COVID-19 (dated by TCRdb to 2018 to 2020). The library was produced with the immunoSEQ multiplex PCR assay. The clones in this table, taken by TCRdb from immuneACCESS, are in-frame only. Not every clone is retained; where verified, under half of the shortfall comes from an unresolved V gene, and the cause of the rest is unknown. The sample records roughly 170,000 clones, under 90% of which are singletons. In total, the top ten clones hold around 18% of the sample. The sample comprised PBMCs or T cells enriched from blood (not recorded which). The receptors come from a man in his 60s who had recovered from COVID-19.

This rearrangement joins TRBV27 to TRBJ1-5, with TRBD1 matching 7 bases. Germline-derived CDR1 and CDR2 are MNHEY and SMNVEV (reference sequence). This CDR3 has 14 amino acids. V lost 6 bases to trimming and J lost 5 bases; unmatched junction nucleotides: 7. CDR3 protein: CASRDRPPDQPQHF. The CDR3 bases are TGTGCCAGCAGGGACAGGCCACCGGATCAGCCCCAGCATTTT.

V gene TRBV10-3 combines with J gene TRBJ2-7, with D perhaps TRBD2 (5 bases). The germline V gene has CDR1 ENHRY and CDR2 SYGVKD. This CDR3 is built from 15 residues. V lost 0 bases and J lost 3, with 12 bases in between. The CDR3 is CAISESNSAVYEQYF. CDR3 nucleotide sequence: TGTGCCATCAGTGAGTCTAATAGCGCGGTCTACGAGCAGTACTTC.

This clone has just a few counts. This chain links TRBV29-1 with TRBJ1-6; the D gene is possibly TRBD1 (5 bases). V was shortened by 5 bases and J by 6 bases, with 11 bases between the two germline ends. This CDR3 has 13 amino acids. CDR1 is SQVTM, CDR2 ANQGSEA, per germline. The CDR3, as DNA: TGCAGCGTTAGGTATCAGGGTAATTCACCCCTCCACTTT. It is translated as CSVRYQGNSPLHF.

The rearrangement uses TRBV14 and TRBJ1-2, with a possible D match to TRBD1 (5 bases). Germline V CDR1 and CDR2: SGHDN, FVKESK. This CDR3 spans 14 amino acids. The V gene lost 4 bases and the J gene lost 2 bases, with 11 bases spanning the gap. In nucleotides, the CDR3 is TGTGCCAGCAGCCCCTTGGGGGGAAACTATGGCTACACCTTC. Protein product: CASSPLGGNYGYTF. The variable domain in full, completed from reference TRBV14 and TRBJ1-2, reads EAGVTQFPSHSVIEKGQTVTLRCDPISGHDNLYWYRRVMGKEIKFLLHFVKESKQDESGMPNNRFLAERTGGTYSTLKVQPAELEDSGVYFCASSPLGGNYGYTFGSGTRLTVV.

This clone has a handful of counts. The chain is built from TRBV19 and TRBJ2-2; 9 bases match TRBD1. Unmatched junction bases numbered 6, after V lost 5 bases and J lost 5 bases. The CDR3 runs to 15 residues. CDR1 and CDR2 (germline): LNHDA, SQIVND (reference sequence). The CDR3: CASSGGTGLTGELFF. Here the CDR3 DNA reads TGTGCCAGTAGTGGGGGGACAGGGTTGACCGGGGAGCTGTTTTTT.

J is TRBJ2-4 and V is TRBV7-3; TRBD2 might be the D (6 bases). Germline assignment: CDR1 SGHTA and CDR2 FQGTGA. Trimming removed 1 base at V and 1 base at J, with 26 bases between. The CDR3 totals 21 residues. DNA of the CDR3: TGTGCCAGCAGCTTAATGGGTAGACGGGAGTGGACGGACCTCGCCAAAAACATTCAGTACTTC. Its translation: CASSLMGRREWTDLAKNIQYF.

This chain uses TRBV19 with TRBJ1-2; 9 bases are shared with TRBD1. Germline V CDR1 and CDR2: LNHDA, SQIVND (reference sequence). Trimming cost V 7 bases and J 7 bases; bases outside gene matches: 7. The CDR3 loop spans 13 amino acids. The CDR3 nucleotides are TGTGCCAGTACTCGGGACAGGGTAGGTGGCTACACCTTC. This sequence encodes CASTRDRVGGYTF. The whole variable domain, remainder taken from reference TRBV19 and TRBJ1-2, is DGGITQSPKYLFRKEGQNVTLSCEQNLNHDAMYWYRQDPGQGLRLIYYSQIVNDFQKGDIAEGYSVSREKKESFPLTVTSAQKNPTAFYLCASTRDRVGGYTFGSGTRLTVV.

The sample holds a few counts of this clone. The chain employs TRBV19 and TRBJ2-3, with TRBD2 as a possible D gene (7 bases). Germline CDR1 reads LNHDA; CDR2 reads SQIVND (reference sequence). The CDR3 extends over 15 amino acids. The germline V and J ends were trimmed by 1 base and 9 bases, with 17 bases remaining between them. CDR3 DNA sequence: TGTGCCAGTAGTATAGGTGCGGGGGCGGCGTCGACGCAGTATTTT. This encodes CASSIGAGAASTQYF.

CDR3 DNA sequence: TGTGCCAGCAGCCAAGGAACGGGACAGGGTTTGGGTACGCAGTATTTT. It yields the protein CASSQGTGQGLGTQYF. The chain combines TRBV4-2 with TRBJ2-3, with 9 positions matching TRBD1. The CDR3 is made up of 16 amino acids. Germline V gene lookup returns CDR1 LGHNA and CDR2 YNFKEQ. V shed 1 base and J 8 bases; nucleotides not matched to a gene: 10.

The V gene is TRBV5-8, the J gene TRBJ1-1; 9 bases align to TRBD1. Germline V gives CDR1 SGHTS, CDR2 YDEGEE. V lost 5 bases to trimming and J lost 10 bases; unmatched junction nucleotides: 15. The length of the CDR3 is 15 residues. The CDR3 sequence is CASSSGTGIIKGAFF. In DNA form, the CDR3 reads TGTGCCAGCAGTTCCGGGACAGGGATAATCAAGGGAGCTTTCTTT.

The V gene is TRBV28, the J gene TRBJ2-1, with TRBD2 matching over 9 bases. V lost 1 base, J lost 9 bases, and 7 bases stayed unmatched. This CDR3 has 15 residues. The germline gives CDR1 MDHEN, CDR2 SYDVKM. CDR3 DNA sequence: TGTGCCAGCAGTTTATCTGCTAGCGGGGTCTCTGAGCAGTTCTTC. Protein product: CASSLSASGVSEQFF.

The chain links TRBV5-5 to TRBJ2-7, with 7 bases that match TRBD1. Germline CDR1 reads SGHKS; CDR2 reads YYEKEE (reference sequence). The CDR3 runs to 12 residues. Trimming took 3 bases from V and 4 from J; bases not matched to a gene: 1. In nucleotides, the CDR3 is TGTGCCAGCAGCTGGGGACAGTACGAGCAGTACTTC. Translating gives CASSWGQYEQYF.

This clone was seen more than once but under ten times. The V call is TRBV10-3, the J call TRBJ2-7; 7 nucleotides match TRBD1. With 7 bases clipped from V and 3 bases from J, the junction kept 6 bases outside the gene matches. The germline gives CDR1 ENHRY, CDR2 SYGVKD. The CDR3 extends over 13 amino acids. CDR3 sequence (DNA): TGTGCCATCACGGGACAGCGGAACTACGAGCAGTACTTC. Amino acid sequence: CAITGQRNYEQYF.

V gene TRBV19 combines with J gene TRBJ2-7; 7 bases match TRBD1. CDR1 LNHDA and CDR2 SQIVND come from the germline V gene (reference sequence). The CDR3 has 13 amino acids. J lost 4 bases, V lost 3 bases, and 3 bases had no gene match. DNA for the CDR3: TGTGCCAGTAGTATGGGGACAGTTTACGAGCAGTACTTC. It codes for CASSMGTVYEQYF.

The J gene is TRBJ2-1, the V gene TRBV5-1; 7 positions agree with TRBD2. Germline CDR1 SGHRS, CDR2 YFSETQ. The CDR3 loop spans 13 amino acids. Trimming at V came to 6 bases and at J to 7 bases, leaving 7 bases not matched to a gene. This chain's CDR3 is CASKLAPRNEQFF. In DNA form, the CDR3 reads TGCGCCAGCAAACTAGCGCCTCGGAATGAGCAGTTCTTC.

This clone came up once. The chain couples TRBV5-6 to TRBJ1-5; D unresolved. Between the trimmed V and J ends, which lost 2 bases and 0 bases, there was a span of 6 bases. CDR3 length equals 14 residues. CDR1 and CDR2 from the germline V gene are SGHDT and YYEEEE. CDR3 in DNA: TGTGCCAGCAGCTTTTCCGGTAGCAATCAGCCCCAGCATTTT. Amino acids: CASSFSGSNQPQHF.

The CDR3 here is CASSQVKPRDTEAFF. The CDR3 coding sequence is TGTGCCAGCAGCCAAGTTAAACCGAGGGACACTGAAGCTTTCTTT. The rearrangement joins TRBV4-2 to TRBJ1-1; D not certain. V lost 1 base and J lost 3, with 12 bases in between. This CDR3 has 15 amino acids. The germline gives CDR1 LGHNA, CDR2 YNFKEQ.

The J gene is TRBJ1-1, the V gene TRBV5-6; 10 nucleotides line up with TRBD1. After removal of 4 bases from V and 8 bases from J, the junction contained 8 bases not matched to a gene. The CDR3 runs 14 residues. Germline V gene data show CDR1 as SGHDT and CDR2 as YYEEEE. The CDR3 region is CASSHGTGAREAFF. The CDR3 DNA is TGTGCCAGCAGCCATGGGACAGGGGCCCGCGAAGCTTTCTTT.

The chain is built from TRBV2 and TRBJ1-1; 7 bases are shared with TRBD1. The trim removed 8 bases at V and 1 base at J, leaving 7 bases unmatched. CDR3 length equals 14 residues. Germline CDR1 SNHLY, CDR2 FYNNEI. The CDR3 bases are TGTGCCAGCTTTGGGGGACAGCAGAACACTGAAGCTTTCTTT. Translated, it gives CASFGGQQNTEAFF.

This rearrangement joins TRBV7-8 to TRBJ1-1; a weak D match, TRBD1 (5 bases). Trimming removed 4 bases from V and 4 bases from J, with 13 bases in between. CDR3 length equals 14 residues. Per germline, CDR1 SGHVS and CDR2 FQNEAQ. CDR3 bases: TGTGCCAGCAGCTCGACAGACCCTTCCACTGAAGCTTTCTTT. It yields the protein CASSSTDPSTEAFF.

The CDR3 reads CASSLADRDTQYF. The CDR3, as DNA: TGTGCCAGCAGTTTAGCGGACAGAGATACGCAGTATTTT. J is TRBJ2-3 and V is TRBV12-3 or TRBV12-4; weak D call: TRBD1 (6 bases). This CDR3 contains 13 residues. Deletions cut 0 bases from V and 5 bases from J, with 6 bases between.

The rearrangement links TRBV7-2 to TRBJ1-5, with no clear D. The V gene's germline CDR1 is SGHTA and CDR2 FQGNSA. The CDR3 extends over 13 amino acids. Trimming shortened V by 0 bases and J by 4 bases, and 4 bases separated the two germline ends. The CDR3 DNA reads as TGTGCCAGCAGCTTAGCGCGGAATCAGCCCCAGCATTTT. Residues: CASSLARNQPQHF.

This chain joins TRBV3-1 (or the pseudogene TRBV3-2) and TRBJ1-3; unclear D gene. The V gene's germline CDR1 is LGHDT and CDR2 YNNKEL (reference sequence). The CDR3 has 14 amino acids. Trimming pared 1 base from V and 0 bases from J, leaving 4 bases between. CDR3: CASSQGLSGNTIYF. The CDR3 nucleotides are TGTGCCAGCAGCCAAGGTCTCTCTGGAAACACCATATATTTT.

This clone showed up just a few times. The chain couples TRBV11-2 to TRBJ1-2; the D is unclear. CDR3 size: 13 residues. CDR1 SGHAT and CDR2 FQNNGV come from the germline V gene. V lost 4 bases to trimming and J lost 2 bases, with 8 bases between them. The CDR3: CASSSQVNYGYTF. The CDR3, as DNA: TGTGCCAGCAGCTCCCAGGTCAACTATGGCTACACCTTC.

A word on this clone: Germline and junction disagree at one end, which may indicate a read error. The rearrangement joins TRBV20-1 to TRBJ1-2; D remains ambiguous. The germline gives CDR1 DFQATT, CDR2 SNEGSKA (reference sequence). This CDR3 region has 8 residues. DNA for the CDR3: TGCAGTGCTAGAGATCATCCCTTC. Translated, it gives CSARDHPF.